A selection of T cell receptor beta chains follows, all from one sample in a study of cytomegalovirus exposure and HLA in healthy donors. Profiled with immunoSEQ multiplex PCR; TCRdb holds only in-frame clones, not every one. The data show some 81,000 clones, with 55% to 85% seen just once and over 8.5% held by the top ten. Sample: PBMCs. These receptors were taken from a woman in her 40s in good health and CMV-seropositive. Both conserved end residues are part of each CDR3. Each record gives: clone size, V gene, D gene, J gene, CDR3 DNA, CDR3 protein. The D gene is left open where the match is weak. Where a row states a size, it is once, few, many or the class of an expanded clone; other rows omit it.

abundance: .; v_gene: TRBV14; d_gene: TRBD1; j_gene: TRBJ1-1; CDR3nt: TGTGCCAGCAGCCAGGAGTTTGAGGACAGGAGGTACACTGAAGCTTTCTTT; CDR3aa: CASSQEFEDRRYTEAFF
abundance: .; v_gene: TRBV7-2; d_gene: TRBD1; j_gene: TRBJ2-7; CDR3nt: TGTGCCAGCAGCTGGGTGGGAGACCCGGGACAGGGTGGCCACGAGCAGTACTTC; CDR3aa: CASSWVGDPGQGGHEQYF
abundance: .; v_gene: TRBV5-1; d_gene: .; j_gene: TRBJ1-1; CDR3nt: TGCGCCAGCAGCTTGGGGGTAGGGGCAAGCACTGAAGCTTTCTTT; CDR3aa: CASSLGVGASTEAFF
abundance: few; v_gene: TRBV6-5; d_gene: TRBD1; j_gene: TRBJ1-2; CDR3nt: TGTGCCAGCAGTGGGACGGACAGGGGATGGAATGGCTACACCTTC; CDR3aa: CASSGTDRGWNGYTF
abundance: .; v_gene: TRBV30; d_gene: TRBD1; j_gene: TRBJ1-1; CDR3nt: TGTGCCTGGGGACAGGGGTCGAACACTGAAGCTTTCTTT; CDR3aa: CAWGQGSNTEAFF
abundance: few; v_gene: TRBV19; d_gene: .; j_gene: TRBJ1-1; CDR3nt: TGTGCCAGTAGTATAGAAAGGAGACAGGTGCTTTTT; CDR3aa: CASSIERRQVLF
abundance: .; v_gene: TRBV14; d_gene: .; j_gene: TRBJ1-2; CDR3nt: TGTGCCAGCAGCCAAGACACCGGGTTTGATGGCTACACCTTC; CDR3aa: CASSQDTGFDGYTF
abundance: .; v_gene: TRBV28; d_gene: .; j_gene: TRBJ1-2; CDR3nt: TGTGCCAGCAGTTTTGGGGGCGCGGAGGGCTACACCTTC; CDR3aa: CASSFGGAEGYTF
abundance: .; v_gene: TRBV9; d_gene: .; j_gene: TRBJ1-1; CDR3nt: TGTGCCAGCAGCGCAAGAGGCGCCATGAACACTGAAGCTTTCTTT; CDR3aa: CASSARGAMNTEAFF
abundance: .; v_gene: TRBV5-1; d_gene: TRBD1; j_gene: TRBJ2-5; CDR3nt: TGCGCCAGCAGCTTGGCAGGGACAGATGAAGAGACCCAGTACTTC; CDR3aa: CASSLAGTDEETQYF
abundance: .; v_gene: TRBV19; d_gene: TRBD2; j_gene: TRBJ2-7; CDR3nt: TGTGCCAGTAGACCACCGGGACTAGCGGGACTCGAGCAGTACTTC; CDR3aa: CASRPPGLAGLEQYF
abundance: few; v_gene: TRBV4-3; d_gene: TRBD2; j_gene: TRBJ2-7; CDR3nt: TGCGCCAGCAGCCTCCAAACTAGCGGGGGAGGCGAGCAGTACTTC; CDR3aa: CASSLQTSGGGEQYF
abundance: .; v_gene: TRBV2; d_gene: .; j_gene: TRBJ1-5; CDR3nt: TGTGCCAGCAGGGCCGGGGTTGGAGCCGGGCAGCCCCAGCATTTT; CDR3aa: CASRAGVGAGQPQHF
abundance: .; v_gene: TRBV5-6; d_gene: .; j_gene: TRBJ1-1; CDR3nt: .; CDR3aa: CASSFGPGQMNTEAFF
abundance: .; v_gene: TRBV15; d_gene: .; j_gene: TRBJ2-1; CDR3nt: TGTGCCACCAGCAGAGTACAGGGATACAATGAGCAGTTCTTC; CDR3aa: CATSRVQGYNEQFF
abundance: few; v_gene: TRBV30; d_gene: .; j_gene: TRBJ1-1; CDR3nt: TGTGCCTGGAGCCCGTGGAACACTGAAGCTTTCTTT; CDR3aa: CAWSPWNTEAFF
abundance: .; v_gene: TRBV19; d_gene: .; j_gene: TRBJ1-6; CDR3nt: TGTGCCAGTAGGGCGGCCGGGGGGCGCGGAGGTTCACCCCTCCACTTT; CDR3aa: CASRAAGGRGGSPLHF
abundance: once; v_gene: TRBV2; d_gene: TRBD1; j_gene: TRBJ1-4; CDR3nt: TGTGCCAGCAGTGAAAGGGGGCAGGGAAGTGAAAAACTGTTTTTT; CDR3aa: CASSERGQGSEKLFF
abundance: few; v_gene: TRBV4-3; d_gene: .; j_gene: TRBJ1-4; CDR3nt: TGCGCCAGCAGCCAAGATCGGGCAACTAATGAAAAACTGTTTTTT; CDR3aa: CASSQDRATNEKLFF
abundance: .; v_gene: TRBV6-6; d_gene: TRBD1; j_gene: TRBJ1-2; CDR3nt: TGTGCCAGCAGTAGGGACAGGGGGCCTTACTTCTATGGCTACACCTTC; CDR3aa: CASSRDRGPYFYGYTF
abundance: .; v_gene: TRBV2; d_gene: .; j_gene: TRBJ2-2; CDR3nt: TGTGCCAGCAGTGCCGACAGGCAGACCGGGGAGCTGTTTTTT; CDR3aa: CASSADRQTGELFF
abundance: .; v_gene: TRBV5-8; d_gene: TRBD1; j_gene: TRBJ1-1; CDR3nt: TGTGCCAGCAGCTCTGGGACAGCGATCCTCCTGAACACTGAAGCTTTCTTT; CDR3aa: CASSSGTAILLNTEAFF
abundance: .; v_gene: TRBV7-9; d_gene: .; j_gene: TRBJ1-1; CDR3nt: TGTGCCAGCAGCTCAGTCGTAACTGAAGCTTTCTTT; CDR3aa: CASSSVVTEAFF
abundance: once; v_gene: TRBV28; d_gene: TRBD2; j_gene: TRBJ2-5; CDR3nt: TGTGCCAGCTCAGACCAGCGGGGGAAACAAGAGACCCAGTACTTC; CDR3aa: CASSDQRGKQETQYF
abundance: .; v_gene: TRBV6-5; d_gene: .; j_gene: TRBJ1-2; CDR3nt: TGTGCCAGCAGTTCCCCGGACAGTTACGGCTACACCTTC; CDR3aa: CASSSPDSYGYTF
abundance: .; v_gene: TRBV6-5; d_gene: TRBD2; j_gene: TRBJ2-1; CDR3nt: TGTGCCAGCAGTCAGGGACTAGCGGGGTACAATGAGCAGTTCTTC; CDR3aa: CASSQGLAGYNEQFF
abundance: .; v_gene: TRBV7-9; d_gene: TRBD1; j_gene: TRBJ2-3; CDR3nt: TGTGCCAGCAGCCAAGGGTTAGCAGGGGGCCTGACAGATACGCAGTATTTT; CDR3aa: CASSQGLAGGLTDTQYF
abundance: once; v_gene: TRBV4-2; d_gene: TRBD1; j_gene: TRBJ1-1; CDR3nt: TGTGCCAGCAACTTACTACAGGGGACAGGGACTGAAGCTTTCTTT; CDR3aa: CASNLLQGTGTEAFF
abundance: few; v_gene: TRBV28; d_gene: TRBD1; j_gene: TRBJ2-7; CDR3nt: TGTGCCAGCAGTCCATGGACAGGGGGAATTTGCGAGCAGTACTTC; CDR3aa: CASSPWTGGICEQYF
abundance: .; v_gene: TRBV5-4; d_gene: .; j_gene: TRBJ1-4; CDR3nt: TGTGCCAGCAGCTTCCGGGGAAATGAAAAACTGTTTTTT; CDR3aa: CASSFRGNEKLFF
abundance: .; v_gene: TRBV7-2; d_gene: .; j_gene: TRBJ2-7; CDR3nt: TGTGCCAGCAGCCCTAGCTACGAGCAGTACTTC; CDR3aa: CASSPSYEQYF
abundance: .; v_gene: TRBV10-1; d_gene: .; j_gene: TRBJ2-1; CDR3nt: TGCGCCAGCAGCCCCACAGACTACAATGAGCAGTTCTTC; CDR3aa: CASSPTDYNEQFF
abundance: .; v_gene: TRBV30; d_gene: TRBD1; j_gene: TRBJ1-3; CDR3nt: TGTGCCTGGAGTGAAACCCTTAGGGGGCGAGGAAACACCATATATTTT; CDR3aa: CAWSETLRGRGNTIYF
abundance: .; v_gene: TRBV5-6; d_gene: .; j_gene: TRBJ2-2; CDR3nt: TGTGCCAGCAGCCGACTTATGAACACCGGGGAGCTGTTTTTT; CDR3aa: CASSRLMNTGELFF
abundance: .; v_gene: TRBV7-2; d_gene: TRBD1; j_gene: TRBJ1-1; CDR3nt: TGTGCCAGCAGCTCACCGGGACAGGGGACTGAAGCTTTCTTT; CDR3aa: CASSSPGQGTEAFF
abundance: many; v_gene: TRBV5-1; d_gene: TRBD2; j_gene: TRBJ2-3; CDR3nt: TGCGCCAGCAGCTTGGATACGGGAGGTACGCAGTATTTT; CDR3aa: CASSLDTGGTQYF
abundance: .; v_gene: TRBV6-1; d_gene: TRBD1; j_gene: TRBJ1-1; CDR3nt: TGTGCCAGCAGTGGAAAACAGGGGCGGAACACTGAAGCTTTCTTT; CDR3aa: CASSGKQGRNTEAFF
abundance: .; v_gene: TRBV30; d_gene: .; j_gene: TRBJ1-2; CDR3nt: TGTGCCTGGAGCCTACCCCGAGAAGGCTACACCTTC; CDR3aa: CAWSLPREGYTF
abundance: .; v_gene: TRBV7-9; d_gene: .; j_gene: TRBJ1-4; CDR3nt: TGTGCCAGCAGCTCCTCCGACAGATATAATGAAAAACTGTTTTTT; CDR3aa: CASSSSDRYNEKLFF
abundance: .; v_gene: TRBV9; d_gene: TRBD2; j_gene: TRBJ2-7; CDR3nt: TGTGCCAGCAGCGCGGGCGGGGGGGCCTACGAGCAGTACTTC; CDR3aa: CASSAGGGAYEQYF
abundance: few; v_gene: TRBV30; d_gene: .; j_gene: TRBJ1-3; CDR3nt: TGTGCCTGGGGAGTTTCTGGAAACACCATATATTTT; CDR3aa: CAWGVSGNTIYF
abundance: .; v_gene: TRBV6-5; d_gene: .; j_gene: TRBJ2-3; CDR3nt: TGTGCCAGCAGTCCCGGACAGTTAGCCGCAGATACGCAGTATTTT; CDR3aa: CASSPGQLAADTQYF
abundance: .; v_gene: TRBV7-6; d_gene: .; j_gene: TRBJ1-6; CDR3nt: TGTGCCAGCAGCCCCCGGGAGGGATCAAGTTCACCCCTCCACTTT; CDR3aa: CASSPREGSSSPLHF
abundance: .; v_gene: TRBV15; d_gene: .; j_gene: TRBJ2-6; CDR3nt: TGTGCCACCAGCAACCGGGCTGGGGCCAACGTCCTGACTTTC; CDR3aa: CATSNRAGANVLTF
abundance: .; v_gene: TRBV29-1; d_gene: .; j_gene: TRBJ2-5; CDR3nt: TGCAGCGTTGAAGATCGAGAGGAGACCCAGTACTTC; CDR3aa: CSVEDREETQYF
abundance: .; v_gene: TRBV6-1; d_gene: TRBD1; j_gene: TRBJ1-5; CDR3nt: TGTGCCAGCAGTGAGGACAGGTCCTTGAGTCAGCCCCAGCATTTT; CDR3aa: CASSEDRSLSQPQHF
abundance: .; v_gene: TRBV19; d_gene: .; j_gene: TRBJ1-5; CDR3nt: TGTGCCAGCTCACAGGGTACGTCCGATCAGCCCCAGCATTTT; CDR3aa: CASSQGTSDQPQHF
abundance: .; v_gene: TRBV30; d_gene: TRBD2; j_gene: TRBJ2-3; CDR3nt: TGTGCCTGGGCTAGAGGGACTAGCGGAAGCACAGATACGCAGTATTTT; CDR3aa: CAWARGTSGSTDTQYF
abundance: .; v_gene: TRBV30; d_gene: TRBD1; j_gene: TRBJ2-1; CDR3nt: TGTGCCTGGACCGCGAGGGACAGAGCCTACAATGAGCAGTTCTTC; CDR3aa: CAWTARDRAYNEQFF